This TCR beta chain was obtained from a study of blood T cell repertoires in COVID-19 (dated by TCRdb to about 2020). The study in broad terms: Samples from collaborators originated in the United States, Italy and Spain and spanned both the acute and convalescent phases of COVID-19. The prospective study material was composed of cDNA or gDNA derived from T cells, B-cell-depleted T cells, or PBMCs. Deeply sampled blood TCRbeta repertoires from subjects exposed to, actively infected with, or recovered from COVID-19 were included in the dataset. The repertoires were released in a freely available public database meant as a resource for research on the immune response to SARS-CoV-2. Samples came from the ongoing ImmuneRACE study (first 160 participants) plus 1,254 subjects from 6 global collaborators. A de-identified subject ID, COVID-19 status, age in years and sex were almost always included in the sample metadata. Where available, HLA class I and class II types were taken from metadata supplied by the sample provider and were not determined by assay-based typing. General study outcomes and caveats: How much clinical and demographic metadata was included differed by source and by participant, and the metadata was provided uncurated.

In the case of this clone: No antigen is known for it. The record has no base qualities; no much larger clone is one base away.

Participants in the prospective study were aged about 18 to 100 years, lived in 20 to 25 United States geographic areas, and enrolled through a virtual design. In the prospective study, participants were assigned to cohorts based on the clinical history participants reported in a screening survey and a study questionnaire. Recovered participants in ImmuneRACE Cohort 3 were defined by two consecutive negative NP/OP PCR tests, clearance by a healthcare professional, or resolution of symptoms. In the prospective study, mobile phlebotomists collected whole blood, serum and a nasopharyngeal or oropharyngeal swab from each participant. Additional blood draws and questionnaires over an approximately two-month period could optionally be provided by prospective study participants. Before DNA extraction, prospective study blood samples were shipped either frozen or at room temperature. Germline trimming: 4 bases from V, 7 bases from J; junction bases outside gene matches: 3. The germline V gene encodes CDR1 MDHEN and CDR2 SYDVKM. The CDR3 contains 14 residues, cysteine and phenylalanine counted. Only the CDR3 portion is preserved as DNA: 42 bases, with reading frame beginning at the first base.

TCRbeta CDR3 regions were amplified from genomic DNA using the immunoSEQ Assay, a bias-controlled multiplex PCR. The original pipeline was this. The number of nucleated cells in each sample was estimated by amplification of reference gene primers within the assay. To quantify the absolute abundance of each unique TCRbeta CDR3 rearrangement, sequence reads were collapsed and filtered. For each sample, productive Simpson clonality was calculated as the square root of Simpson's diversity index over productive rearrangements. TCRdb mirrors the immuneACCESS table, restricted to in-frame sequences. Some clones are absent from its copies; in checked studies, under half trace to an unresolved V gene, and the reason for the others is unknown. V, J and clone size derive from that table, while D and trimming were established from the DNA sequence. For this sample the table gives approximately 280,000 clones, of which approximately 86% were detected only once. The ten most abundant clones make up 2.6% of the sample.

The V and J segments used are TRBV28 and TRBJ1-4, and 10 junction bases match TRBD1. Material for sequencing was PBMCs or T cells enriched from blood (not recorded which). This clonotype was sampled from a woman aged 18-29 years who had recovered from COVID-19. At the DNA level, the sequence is TGTGCCAGCAGTTCCGGGACAGGGGTTGAAAAACTGTTTTTT. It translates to CASSSGTGVEKLFF.